This note documents a single T cell receptor beta chain sequence. Its antigen is not identified. Other nucleotide sequences in the sample specify the same CDR3. This CDR3 spans 14 amino acids. The germline V gene has CDR1 SGHTA and CDR2 FQGNSA. V was shortened by 5 bases and J by 2 bases, with 10 bases between the two germline ends. The data derive from a study of cytomegalovirus exposure and HLA in healthy donors. In the study overall: Clustering assigned roughly 81% of the 350 to 450 genotyped donors to the Caucasian-associated ancestry cluster. Notes on the study in general: Rarity characterized most TCR sequences, yet some public TCRs appeared in many donors.

The PCR employed 60 Vbeta primers together with 13 Jbeta primers. Clones were read by immunoSEQ multiplex PCR, and TCRdb kept only the in-frame ones, dropping some. The sample comprises approximately 140,000 clones, more than 75% of which are singletons, and more than 2.5% rests with the top ten. This rearrangement joins TRBV7-2 to TRBJ2-1, with D maybe TRBD1 (5 bases). Sequencing was done on a sample of PBMCs. The sequence derives from a man between 18 and 29 years old in good health and CMV-seropositive. CDR3 in amino acids: CASSLQGAYNEQFF. The CDR3 DNA reads as TGTGCCAGCAGCCTCCAAGGGGCCTACAATGAGCAGTTCTTC.